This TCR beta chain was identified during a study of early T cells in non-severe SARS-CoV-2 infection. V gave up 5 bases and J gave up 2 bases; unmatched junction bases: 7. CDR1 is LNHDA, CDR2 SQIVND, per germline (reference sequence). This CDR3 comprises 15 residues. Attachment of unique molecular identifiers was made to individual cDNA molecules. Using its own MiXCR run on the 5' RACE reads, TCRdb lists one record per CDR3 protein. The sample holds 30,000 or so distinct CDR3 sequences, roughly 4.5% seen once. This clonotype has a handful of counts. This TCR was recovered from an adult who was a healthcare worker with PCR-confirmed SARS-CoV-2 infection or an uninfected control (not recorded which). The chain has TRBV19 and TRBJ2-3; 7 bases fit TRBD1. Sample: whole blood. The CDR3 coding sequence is TGTGCCAGTAGTCGGACAGGCGGTACCACAGATACGCAGTATTTT. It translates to CASSRTGGTTDTQYF.